Each of the 32 T cell receptor beta chains below was sequenced from the same sample in a study of blood T cell repertoires in COVID-19. The method was immunoSEQ multiplex PCR; TCRdb's version includes in-frame clones alone and lacks a portion of them. This table has fewer than 35,000 clones, 91% appearing once. The source material was peripheral blood. Receptors were obtained from a human donor with active COVID-19. The donor label of this sample is uncertain.

In this sample, this clone turned up once. The chain recombines TRBV9 with TRBJ1-2, with 8 bases lining up with TRBD1. The germline CDR1 and CDR2 sequences are SGDLS and YYNGEE. CDR3 length equals 17 residues. Trimming at V came to 0 bases and at J to 3 bases, leaving 10 bases not matched to a gene. CDR3 loop: CASSVAGGAGGDYGYTF. The CDR3 nucleotides read TGTGCCAGCAGCGTAGCTGGGGGGGCAGGGGGCGACTATGGCTACACCTTC.

This chain links TRBV15 with TRBJ2-7; possibly TRBD1 for D (5 bases). V was clipped by 3 bases and J by 3 bases, with 15 bases between them. CDR3 length: 15 residues. CDR1 and CDR2 from the germline V gene are LNHNV and YYDKDF (reference sequence). The CDR3 loop is CATSRDLREFYEQYF. CDR3 DNA sequence: TGTGCCACCAGCAGGGATCTCAGGGAATTCTACGAGCAGTACTTC.

The chain links TRBV6-2 or TRBV6-3 to TRBJ1-2, with D unclear. This CDR3 comprises 12 residues. V lost 0 bases and J 8 bases, leaving 7 bases between the germline ends. Germline V gene sequence: CDR1 MNHEY, CDR2 SVGEGT. The CDR3 sequence: CASSYSGFGYTF. The CDR3 DNA sequence: TGTGCCAGCAGTTACTCCGGGTTCGGCTACACCTTC.

The chain couples TRBV29-1 to TRBJ1-4; 11 bases are a match to TRBD1. Germline V gene data show CDR1 as SQVTM and CDR2 as ANQGSEA. With 6 bases clipped from V and 10 bases from J, the junction kept 7 bases outside the gene matches. The CDR3 is 13 amino acids. The CDR3 DNA reads as TGCAGCGTGAGGGGACAGGGGGAGGTAAAACTGTTTTTT. As protein: CSVRGQGEVKLFF.

The CDR3 DNA sequence: TGCAGCGTTGAGGGGGGGGCCTACGAGCAGTACTTC. Translation: CSVEGGAYEQYF. This sequence joins TRBV29-1 and TRBJ2-7; TRBD2 agrees at 7 bases. Losses at the gene ends were 3 bases for V and 2 bases for J; bases not matched to a gene: 1. Germline-derived CDR1 and CDR2 are SQVTM and ANQGSEA. CDR3 length: 12 amino acids.

V usage is TRBV7-2 and J usage is TRBJ2-7, with D hard to call. Trimming stripped 5 bases from V and 6 bases from J, with 17 bases between. The germline V gene has CDR1 SGHTA and CDR2 FQGNSA. The CDR3 has 14 amino acids. CDR3 DNA sequence: TGTGCCAGCAGCCCCCGTAACATGGCCCTCGAGCAGTACTTC. Its translation: CASSPRNMALEQYF.

V gene TRBV9 combines with J gene TRBJ1-1; D is ambiguous. V shed 0 bases and J shed 1 base, with 7 bases lying between them. Germline V gene data show CDR1 as SGDLS and CDR2 as YYNGEE. This CDR3 is built from 14 residues. CDR3 residues: CASSVGAGNTEAFF. For the CDR3, the DNA is TGTGCCAGCAGCGTAGGGGCAGGGAACACTGAAGCTTTCTTT.

This chain connects TRBV19 to TRBJ2-2, with 8 bases fitting TRBD1. The CDR3 contains 17 residues. Trimming cost V 1 base and J 4 bases; bases outside gene matches: 8. Germline V gene data show CDR1 as LNHDA and CDR2 as SQIVND (reference sequence). CDR3 region: CASSIGVQGVGTGELFF. The CDR3 region has the DNA TGTGCCAGTAGTATAGGAGTACAGGGGGTAGGCACCGGGGAGCTGTTTTTT.

V and J are TRBV3-1 (or the pseudogene TRBV3-2) and TRBJ2-3; TRBD2 matches 9 bases. The germline gives CDR1 LGHDT, CDR2 YNNKEL (reference sequence). Losses at the gene ends were 4 bases for V and 3 bases for J; bases not matched to a gene: 5. The CDR3 has 15 residues. The CDR3 loop is CASSPGGGVTDTQYF. The CDR3 nucleotides are TGTGCCAGCAGCCCCGGCGGGGGGGTAACAGATACGCAGTATTTT.

V and J are TRBV19 and TRBJ1-6, with D possibly matching TRBD1 (5 bases). Between the trimmed V and J ends, which lost 4 bases and 10 bases, there was a span of 17 bases. This CDR3 region has 15 residues. Germline assignment: CDR1 LNHDA and CDR2 SQIVND (reference sequence). CDR3 residues: CASSTSTDAGSPLHF. DNA of the CDR3: TGTGCCAGTAGTACCTCGACAGACGCTGGCTCACCCCTCCACTTT. The full variable domain, with the rest looked up from reference TRBV19 and TRBJ1-6, is DGGITQSPKYLFRKEGQNVTLSCEQNLNHDAMYWYRQDPGQGLRLIYYSQIVNDFQKGDIAEGYSVSREKKESFPLTVTSAQKNPTAFYLCASSTSTDAGSPLHFGNGTRLTVT.

The chain combines TRBV2 with TRBJ2-1; TRBD2 aligns across 11 bases. The CDR3 is 15 amino acids. The V and J ends lost 4 bases and 4 bases, in that order; junction bases with no gene match: 3. Germline-derived CDR1 and CDR2 are SNHLY and FYNNEI. This chain's CDR3 is CASSGGTSGYNEQFF. The CDR3 coding sequence is TGTGCCAGCAGTGGTGGGACTAGCGGTTACAATGAGCAGTTCTTC.

The chain uses TRBV9 and TRBJ2-3, with 7 bases that match TRBD1. Per germline, CDR1 SGDLS and CDR2 YYNGEE. The J segment lost 5 bases and the V segment lost 4 bases, leaving 7 bases of the junction unmatched. This CDR3 has 14 amino acids. The CDR3: CASSTTGYGDTQYF. CDR3 DNA sequence: TGTGCCAGCAGCACGACAGGGTATGGAGATACGCAGTATTTT.

The rearrangement uses TRBV18 and TRBJ2-3; 10 nucleotides agree with TRBD2. This CDR3 has 15 residues. Germline values: CDR1 KGHSH, CDR2 LQKENI. V lost 1 base and J lost 5; bases outside the gene matches: 3. CDR3 sequence: CASSPQRGGRDTQYF. CDR3 DNA sequence: TGTGCCAGCTCACCACAGCGGGGGGGCAGAGATACGCAGTATTTT.

V usage is TRBV14 and J usage is TRBJ2-7; D is uncertain. Germline assignment: CDR1 SGHDN and CDR2 FVKESK. The CDR3 spans 14 residues. V lost 5 bases and J 3 bases, leaving 14 bases between the germline ends. The CDR3 DNA is TGTGCCAGCAGCTTTTGGGCCGGCTACTACGAGCAGTACTTC. Translated: CASSFWAGYYEQYF.

This chain connects TRBV4-2 to TRBJ2-3, with TRBD2 matching over 10 bases. V trimming: 0 bases; J trimming: 3 bases; junction bases outside the gene matches: 18. CDR1 and CDR2 (germline): LGHNA, YNFKEQ. The CDR3 spans 21 residues. CDR3 nucleotides: TGTGCCAGCAGCCAAGATCAGGCGGGCGGGACTAGCGTCCGTATTACAGATACGCAGTATTTT. Protein: CASSQDQAGGTSVRITDTQYF.

The chain employs TRBV5-1 and TRBJ2-1; possibly TRBD2 for D (5 bases). The CDR3 runs 15 residues. The ends were cut back, 1 base at V and 0 bases at J, with 8 bases in the middle. From germline, CDR1 is SGHRS and CDR2 YFSETQ. Here the CDR3 DNA reads TGCGCCAGCAGCTTGAGCGGTTACTCCTACAATGAGCAGTTCTTC. This translates into CASSLSGYSYNEQFF.

The rearrangement joins TRBV12-3 or TRBV12-4 to TRBJ2-1; the D is unclear. This CDR3 is 13 amino acids long. V lost 4 bases and J 6 bases, leaving 10 bases between the germline ends. CDR3 amino acids: CASSSPVTNEQFF. In DNA form, the CDR3 reads TGTGCCAGCAGTTCACCGGTTACCAATGAGCAGTTCTTC.

The V call is TRBV7-7, the J call TRBJ1-1; the D gene is possibly TRBD1 (5 bases). Germline V gene lookup returns CDR1 SSHAT and CDR2 FNYEAQ (reference sequence). V lost 2 bases, J lost 6 bases, and 25 bases lay in between. CDR3 length equals 18 residues. CDR3 sequence: CASSLTWVNGVREAEAFF. CDR3 nucleotides: TGTGCCAGCAGCTTAACTTGGGTTAATGGGGTCAGGGAAGCTGAAGCTTTCTTT.

The J gene is TRBJ1-6, the V gene TRBV6-5, with D unclear. The V end lost 2 bases, the J end lost 3 bases, and 11 bases lay between the germline ends. CDR3 length: 16 amino acids. Germline V gene sequence: CDR1 MNHEY, CDR2 SVGAGI. The CDR3 reads CASSYENRDYNSPLHF. The CDR3 DNA sequence: TGTGCCAGCAGTTACGAGAACAGAGACTATAATTCACCCCTCCACTTT.

V is TRBV7-3 and J is TRBJ2-3, with D perhaps matching TRBD1 (6 bases). This CDR3 comprises 15 residues. The V end was cut by 0 bases, the J end by 9 bases, with 16 bases between. Germline-derived CDR1 and CDR2 are SGHTA and FQGTGA. This chain's CDR3 is CASSLTSRPDRTQYF. CDR3 DNA: TGTGCCAGCAGCTTAACGTCTCGACCCGACAGGACGCAGTATTTT.

The V and J genes are TRBV4-3 and TRBJ2-5; TRBD2 aligns across 12 bases. V lost 1 base to trimming and J lost 1 base; unmatched junction nucleotides: 4. CDR1 is LGHNA and CDR2 is YSLEER in the germline V gene. CDR3 length equals 17 residues. The CDR3 nucleotides read TGCGCCAGCAGCCAAGCCCTAGCGGGAGGGATCCAAGAGACCCAGTACTTC. Its protein product is CASSQALAGGIQETQYF.

This clone came up once. The chain couples TRBV9 to TRBJ2-3; TRBD2 aligns across 7 bases. The germline V gene encodes CDR1 SGDLS and CDR2 YYNGEE. The CDR3 contains 15 residues. The V gene end was trimmed by 1 base and the J gene end by 0 bases; junction bases not matched to a gene: 2. Written as DNA, the CDR3 is TGTGCCAGCAGCGTACTAGCGGTCAGCACAGATACGCAGTATTTT. Its translation: CASSVLAVSTDTQYF.

The chain has TRBV15 and TRBJ1-4; TRBD1 matches at 10 bases. J was trimmed by 8 bases and V by 3 bases; bases with no gene match: 3. This CDR3 contains 14 residues. The V gene's germline CDR1 is LNHNV and CDR2 YYDKDF (reference sequence). CDR3 sequence reads: CATSRDRGDEKLFF. In DNA form, the CDR3 reads TGTGCCACCAGCAGGGACAGGGGGGACGAAAAACTGTTTTTT.

V usage is TRBV3-1 (or the pseudogene TRBV3-2) and J usage is TRBJ2-5; 8 nucleotides agree with TRBD2. Germline loops: CDR1 LGHDT, CDR2 YNNKEL (reference sequence). CDR3 length: 14 residues. Unmatched junction bases numbered 5, after V lost 5 bases and J lost 3 bases. The CDR3 region is CASSLPGGEETQYF. The CDR3 DNA follows: TGTGCCAGCAGCTTACCGGGAGGGGAAGAGACCCAGTACTTC.

This sequence joins TRBV6-1 and TRBJ1-1, with no clear D. V lost 1 base to trimming and J lost 11 bases, with 11 bases between them. Germline-derived CDR1 and CDR2 are MNHNS and SASEGT. This CDR3 region has 12 residues. CDR3 protein: CASSEGSPQAFF. DNA of the CDR3: TGTGCCAGCAGTGAAGGCTCTCCACAGGCTTTCTTT.

V gene TRBV21-1 combines with J gene TRBJ2-5; TRBD1, the table's D call, was not compared with the DNA. TRBV21-1 is an annotated pseudogene. The CDR3 is 14 residues long. DNA of the CDR3: TGTGCCAGCAGCAAAGGGCAGGGGGAAGAGACCCAGTACTTC. It translates to CASSKGQGEETQYF.

The gene calls are TRBV19 and TRBJ2-7, with 12 bases matching TRBD2. In germline, CDR1 is LNHDA, CDR2 SQIVND (reference sequence). Trimming took 5 bases from V and 5 from J; bases not matched to a gene: 22. This CDR3 spans 20 amino acids. The CDR3 nucleotides are TGTGCCAGTAGTGTTACGAAGAGGCTAGCGGGAGGGCCTCGATGGGACGAGCAGTACTTC. Encoded protein: CASSVTKRLAGGPRWDEQYF. Supplemented by reference TRBV19 and TRBJ2-7, the full variable domain reads DGGITQSPKYLFRKEGQNVTLSCEQNLNHDAMYWYRQDPGQGLRLIYYSQIVNDFQKGDIAEGYSVSREKKESFPLTVTSAQKNPTAFYLCASSVTKRLAGGPRWDEQYFGPGTRLTVT.

The chain has TRBV12-5 and TRBJ2-6, with D tentatively TRBD2 (6 bases). The CDR3 is 15 amino acids. Germline values: CDR1 LGHNT, CDR2 FRNRAP. The V and J ends lost 3 bases and 4 bases respectively, with 10 bases between them. The CDR3 spells CASGFRGVGANVLTF. The CDR3 DNA reads as TGTGCTAGTGGTTTCCGCGGGGTCGGGGCCAACGTCCTGACTTTC.

V gene TRBV27 combines with J gene TRBJ2-5, with a possible D match to TRBD1 (6 bases). The V end lost 6 bases, the J end lost 4 bases, and 15 bases lay between the germline ends. CDR1 and CDR2 (germline): MNHEY, SMNVEV (reference sequence). CDR3 length: 14 residues. The CDR3: CASSLIRGTETQYF. The CDR3 nucleotides are TGTGCCAGCAGCTTGATTAGGGGGACAGAGACCCAGTACTTC.

This rearrangement joins TRBV28 to TRBJ1-4; D uncertain. V lost 5 bases, J lost 8 bases, and 15 bases lay in between. This CDR3 is built from 14 residues. In germline, CDR1 is MDHEN, CDR2 SYDVKM. As DNA, the CDR3 is TGTGCCAGCAGTGGAGAGGGAATCGGAGAAAAACTGTTTTTT. Protein: CASSGEGIGEKLFF.

CDR3 sequence (DNA): TGTGCCAGCAGCGCTAGCGTACAGTCAACTAATGAAAAACTGTTTTTT. As protein: CASSASVQSTNEKLFF. The chain couples TRBV7-2 to TRBJ1-4; no clear D. Germline assignment: CDR1 SGHTA and CDR2 FQGNSA. The V gene lost 5 bases and the J gene lost 0 bases, with 13 bases spanning the gap. The CDR3 runs to 16 residues.

Comments on this clone: One end of the junction fails to match germline, which may point to a read error. The chain couples TRBV19 to TRBJ2-2; D remains unclear. The V gene's germline CDR1 is LNHDA and CDR2 SQIVND (reference sequence). This CDR3 is built from 11 residues. DNA of the CDR3: TGTGCCAATAGTCTCGGCGGGGAGCTGTTTTTT. Amino acid sequence: CANSLGGELFF.